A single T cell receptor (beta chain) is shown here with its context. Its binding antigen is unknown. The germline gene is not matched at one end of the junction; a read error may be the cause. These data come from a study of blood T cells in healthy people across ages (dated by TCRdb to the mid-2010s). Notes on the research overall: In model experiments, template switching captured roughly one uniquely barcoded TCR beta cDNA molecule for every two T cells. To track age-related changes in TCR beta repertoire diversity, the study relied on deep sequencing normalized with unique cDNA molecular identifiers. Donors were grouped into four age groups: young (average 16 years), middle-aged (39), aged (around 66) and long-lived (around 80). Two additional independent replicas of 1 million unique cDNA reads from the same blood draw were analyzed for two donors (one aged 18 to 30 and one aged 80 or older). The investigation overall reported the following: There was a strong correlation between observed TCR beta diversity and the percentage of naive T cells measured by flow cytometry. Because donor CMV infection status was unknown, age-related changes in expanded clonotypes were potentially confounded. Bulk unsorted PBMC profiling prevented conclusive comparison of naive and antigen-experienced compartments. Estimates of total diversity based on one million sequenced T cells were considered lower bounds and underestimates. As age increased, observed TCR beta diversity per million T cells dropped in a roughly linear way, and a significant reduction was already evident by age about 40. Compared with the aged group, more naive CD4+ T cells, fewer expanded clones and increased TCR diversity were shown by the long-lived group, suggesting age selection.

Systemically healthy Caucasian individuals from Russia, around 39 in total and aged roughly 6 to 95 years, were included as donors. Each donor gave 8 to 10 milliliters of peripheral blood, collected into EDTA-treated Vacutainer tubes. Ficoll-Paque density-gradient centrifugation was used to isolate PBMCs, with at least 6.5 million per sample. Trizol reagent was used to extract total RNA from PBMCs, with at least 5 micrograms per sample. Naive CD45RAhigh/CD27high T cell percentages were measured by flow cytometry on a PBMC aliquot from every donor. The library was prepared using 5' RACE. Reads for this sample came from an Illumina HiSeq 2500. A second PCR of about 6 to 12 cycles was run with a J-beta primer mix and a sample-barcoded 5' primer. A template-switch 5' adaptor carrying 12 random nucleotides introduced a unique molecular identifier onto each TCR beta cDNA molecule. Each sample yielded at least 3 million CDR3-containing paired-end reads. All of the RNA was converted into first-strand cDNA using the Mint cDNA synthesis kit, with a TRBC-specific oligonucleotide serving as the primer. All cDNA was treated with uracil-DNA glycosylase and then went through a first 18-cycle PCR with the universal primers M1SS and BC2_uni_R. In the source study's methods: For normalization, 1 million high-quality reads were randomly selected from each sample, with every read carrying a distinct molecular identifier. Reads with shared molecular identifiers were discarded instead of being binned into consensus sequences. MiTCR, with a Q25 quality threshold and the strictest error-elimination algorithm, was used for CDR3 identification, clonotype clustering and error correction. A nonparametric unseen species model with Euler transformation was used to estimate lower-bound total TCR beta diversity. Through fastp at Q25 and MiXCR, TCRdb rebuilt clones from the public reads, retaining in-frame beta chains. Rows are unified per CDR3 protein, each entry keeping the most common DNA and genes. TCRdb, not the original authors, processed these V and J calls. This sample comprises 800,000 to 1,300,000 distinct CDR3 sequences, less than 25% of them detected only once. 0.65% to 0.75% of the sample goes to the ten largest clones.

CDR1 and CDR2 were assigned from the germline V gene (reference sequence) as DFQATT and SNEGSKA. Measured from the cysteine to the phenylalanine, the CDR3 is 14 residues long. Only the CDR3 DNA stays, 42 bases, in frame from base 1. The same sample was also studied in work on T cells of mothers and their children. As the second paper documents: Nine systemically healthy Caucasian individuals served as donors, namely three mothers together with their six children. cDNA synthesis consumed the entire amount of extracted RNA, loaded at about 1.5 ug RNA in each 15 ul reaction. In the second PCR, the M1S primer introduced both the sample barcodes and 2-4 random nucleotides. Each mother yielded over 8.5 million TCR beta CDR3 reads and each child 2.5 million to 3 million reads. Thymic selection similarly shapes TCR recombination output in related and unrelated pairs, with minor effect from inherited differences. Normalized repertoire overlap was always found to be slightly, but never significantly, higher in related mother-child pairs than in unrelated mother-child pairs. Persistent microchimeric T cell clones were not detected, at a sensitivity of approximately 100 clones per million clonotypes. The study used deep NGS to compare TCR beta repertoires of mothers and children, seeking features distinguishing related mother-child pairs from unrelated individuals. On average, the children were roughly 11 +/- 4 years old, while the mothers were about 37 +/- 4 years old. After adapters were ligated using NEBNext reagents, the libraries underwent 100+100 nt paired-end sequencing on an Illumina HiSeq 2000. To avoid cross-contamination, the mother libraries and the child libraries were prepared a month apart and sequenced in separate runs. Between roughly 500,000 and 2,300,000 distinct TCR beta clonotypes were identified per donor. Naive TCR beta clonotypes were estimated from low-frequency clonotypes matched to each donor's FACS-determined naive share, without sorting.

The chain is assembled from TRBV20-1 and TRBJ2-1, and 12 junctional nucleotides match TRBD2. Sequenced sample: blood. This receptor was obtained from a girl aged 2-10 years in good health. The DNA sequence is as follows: TGCAGTGCCCCCAGGGGACTAGCGGGCAATGAGCAGCTCTTC. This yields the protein CSAPRGLAGNEQLF.